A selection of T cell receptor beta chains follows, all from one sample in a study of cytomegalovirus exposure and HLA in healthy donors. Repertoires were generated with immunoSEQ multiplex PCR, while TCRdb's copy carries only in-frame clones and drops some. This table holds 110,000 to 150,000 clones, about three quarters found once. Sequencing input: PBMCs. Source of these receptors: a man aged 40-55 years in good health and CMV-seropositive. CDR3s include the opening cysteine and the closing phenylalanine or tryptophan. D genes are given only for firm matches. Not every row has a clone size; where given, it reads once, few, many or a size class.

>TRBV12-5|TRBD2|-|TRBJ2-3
TGTGCTAGTGGTTTCGGACTAGCGGGAGACACAGATACGCAGTATTTT
CASGFGLAGDTDTQYF
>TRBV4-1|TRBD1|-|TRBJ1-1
TGCGCCAGCAGCCAAAAGACAGGGTTTGAAGCTTTCTTT
CASSQKTGFEAFF
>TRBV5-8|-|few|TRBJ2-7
TGTGCCAGCAGCTTGGCCATGACAGCCGGACCCGGATACGAGCAGTACTTC
CASSLAMTAGPGYEQYF
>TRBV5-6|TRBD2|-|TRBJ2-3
TGTGCCAGCAGCTCGCCGGGACTAGCGAAAGATACGCAGTATTTT
CASSSPGLAKDTQYF
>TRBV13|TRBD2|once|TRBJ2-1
TGTGCCAGCAGCACGGGACTAGTGAATGAGCAGTTCTTC
CASSTGLVNEQFF
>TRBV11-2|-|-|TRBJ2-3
TGTGCCAGCAGCTTAGTCGGGGGGCAAGCAGATACGCAGTATTTT
CASSLVGGQADTQYF
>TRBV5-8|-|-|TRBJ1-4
TGTGCCAGCAGCTTAGGACAGTCTAATGAAAAACTGTTTTTT
CASSLGQSNEKLFF
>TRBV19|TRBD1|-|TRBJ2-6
TGTGCCAGTAGTATGACAGGGGGTGGGCTTAAGGACAACGTCCTGACTTTC
CASSMTGGGLKDNVLTF
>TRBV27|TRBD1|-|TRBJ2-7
TGTGCCAGCAGTTTATATTCGGTCGTGGGACAGTCCTACGAGCAGTACTTC
CASSLYSVVGQSYEQYF
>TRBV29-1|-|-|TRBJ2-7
TGCAGCGTTGTCCCAGGGGCAAGGTACGAGCAGTACTTC
CSVVPGARYEQYF
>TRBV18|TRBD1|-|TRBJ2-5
TGTGCCAGCTCAAAGCCGGGACAGGGGGAGACCCAGTACTTC
CASSKPGQGETQYF
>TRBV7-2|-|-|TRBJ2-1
TGTGCCAGCAGCTCGGCAGGAACGACCTACAATGAGCAGTTCTTC
CASSSAGTTYNEQFF
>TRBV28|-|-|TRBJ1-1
TGTGCCAGCGTCAGGGTGATGAACACTGAAGCTTTCTTT
CASVRVMNTEAFF
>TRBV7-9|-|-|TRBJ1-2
TGTGCCAGCAGCTTAGAACGGGTCAACTATGGCTACACCTTC
CASSLERVNYGYTF
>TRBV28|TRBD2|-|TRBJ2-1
TGTGCCAGCCTGACCGGGGGGGGATCCTACAATGAGCAGTTCTTC
CASLTGGGSYNEQFF
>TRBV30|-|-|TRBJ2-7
TGTGCCTGGAGTGTACGGAGAGCCTACGAGCAGTACTTC
CAWSVRRAYEQYF
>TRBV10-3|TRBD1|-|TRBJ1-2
TGTGCCATCAGCCCTGGGGACAGATCTAACTATGGCTACACCTTC
CAISPGDRSNYGYTF
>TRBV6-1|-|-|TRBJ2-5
TGTGCCAGCAGTGATGGGCCTCTACCGGGGGAGACCCAGTACTTC
CASSDGPLPGETQYF
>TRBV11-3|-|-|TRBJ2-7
TGTGCCAGCAGCCTTAACAGCTACGAGCAGTACTTC
CASSLNSYEQYF
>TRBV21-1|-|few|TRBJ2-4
TGTGCCAGCAGCAACGGGGGACAGAAGTACTTC
CASSNGGQKYF
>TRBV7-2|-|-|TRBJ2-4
TGTGCCAGCAGCAATGTCGGGCTTGGGGGCTTAATTCAGTACTTC
CASSNVGLGGLIQYF
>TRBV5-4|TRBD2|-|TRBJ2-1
TGTGCCAGCAGCCCCGGGACTAGCGGGTTCAATGAGCAGTTCTTC
CASSPGTSGFNEQFF
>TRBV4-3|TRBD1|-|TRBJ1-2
TGCGCCAGCAGCCAAGAGGGCAGGGGGGAGGATGGCTACACCTTC
CASSQEGRGEDGYTF
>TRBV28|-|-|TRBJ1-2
TGTGCCAGCAGTTTACGAGGGCGTTATGGCTACACCTTC
CASSLRGRYGYTF
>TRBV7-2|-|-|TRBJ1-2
TGTGCCAGCAGCCTGTCCCGGCGGGGTTATGGCTACACCTTC
CASSLSRRGYGYTF
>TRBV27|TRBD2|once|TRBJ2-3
TGTGCCAGCAGTTCCTCTCCGGTAGCGGGAGTGGCGGATACGCAGTATTTT
CASSSSPVAGVADTQYF